This T cell receptor beta chain was obtained from a study of T cell repertoires in cytomegalovirus infection (dated by TCRdb to the late 2010s). About the full investigation: Peptide stimulations targeted recently identified HLA-C-restricted CMV epitopes, whose presentation resists viral immunomodulation, together with well-studied HLA-B-restricted epitopes. Because public TCR beta signatures pointed to carriage of CMV infection together with the matching HLA type, the HLA type of each donor mattered for the analysis. Here is what the overall study found, with its caveats: The ex vivo response was dominated by HLA-C-restricted CMV-specific TCR beta clonotypes, which also provided the single most frequent clonotype in two of eight donors. Cumulative frequency of public TCR beta family members discriminated carriers of CMV infection plus the relevant HLA type in this cohort and an independent 352-donor cohort.

This clonotype occurred a few times. Its antigen specificity is not known. The input lacks base qualities; no much larger clone sits a single base away. The instrument was an Illumina HiSeq 1500. The public sequencing data were trimmed at Q25 with fastp and processed into clonotypes with MiXCR by TCRdb, which kept only in-frame beta chains. Records with the same CDR3 protein are collapsed into one entry carrying the most frequent genes and DNA. The sample profile shows hundreds of thousands of distinct CDR3 sequences; roughly a third of them were found once. Together, the top ten hold roughly a sixth of the sample. The treatment or condition label of this sample denotes: in vitro stimulation with specific CMV peptide epitopes to enrich CMV-specific T cells. As encoded in the germline V gene, CDR1 is MGHRA while CDR2 is YSYEKL. Including the terminal cysteine and valine, the CDR3 comprises 13 residues. This entry keeps only the CDR3 DNA: 39 bases, framed from base 1. Trimming costs V 0 bases and J 6 bases, and their ends lie 9 bases apart.

The sequence was obtained from a human donor in good health (CMV status not recorded). Some clones in this sample may be carry-over from other donors' samples. The source was cultured PBMCs, collected from culture after CMV antigen stimulation. This chain joins TRBV4-1 to TRBJ2-7; the D gene is perhaps TRBD2, from 6 matching bases. The CDR3 loop reads CASSQEEGREQYV. DNA sequence: TGCGCCAGCAGCCAAGAGGAGGGGCGCGAGCAGTACGTC.